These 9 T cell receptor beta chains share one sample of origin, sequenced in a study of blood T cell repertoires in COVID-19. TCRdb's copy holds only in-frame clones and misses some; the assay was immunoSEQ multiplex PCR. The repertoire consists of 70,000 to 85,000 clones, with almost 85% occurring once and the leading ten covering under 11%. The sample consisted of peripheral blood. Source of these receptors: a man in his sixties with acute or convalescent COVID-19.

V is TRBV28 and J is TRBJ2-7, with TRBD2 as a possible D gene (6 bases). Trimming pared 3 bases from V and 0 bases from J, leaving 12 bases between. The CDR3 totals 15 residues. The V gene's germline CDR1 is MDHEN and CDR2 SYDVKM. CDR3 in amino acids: CASSFRGRSSYEQYF. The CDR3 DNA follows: TGTGCCAGCAGTTTTCGGGGGAGAAGCTCCTACGAGCAGTACTTC.

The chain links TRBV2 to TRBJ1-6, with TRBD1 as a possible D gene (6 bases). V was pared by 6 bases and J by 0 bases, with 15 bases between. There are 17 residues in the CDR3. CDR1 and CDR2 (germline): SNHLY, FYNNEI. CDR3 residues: CASSRRGPSSYNSPLHF. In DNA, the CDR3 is TGTGCCAGCAGCCGCAGGGGCCCCAGCTCCTATAATTCACCCCTCCACTTT. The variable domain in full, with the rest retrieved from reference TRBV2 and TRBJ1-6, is EPEVTQTPSHQVTQMGQEVILRCVPISNHLYFYWYRQILGQKVEFLVSFYNNEISEKSEIFDDQFSVERPDGSNFTLKIRSTKLEDSAMYFCASSRRGPSSYNSPLHFGNGTRLTVT.

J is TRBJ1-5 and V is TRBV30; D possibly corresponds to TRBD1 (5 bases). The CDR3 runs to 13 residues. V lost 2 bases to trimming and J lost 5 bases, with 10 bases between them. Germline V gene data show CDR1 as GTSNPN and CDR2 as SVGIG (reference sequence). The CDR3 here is CAWSSGSDQPQHF. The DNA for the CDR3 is TGTGCCTGGAGTTCAGGGTCCGATCAGCCCCAGCATTTT. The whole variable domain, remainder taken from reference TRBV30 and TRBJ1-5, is SQTIHQWPATLVQPVGSPLSLECTVEGTSNPNLYWYRQAAGRGLQLLFYSVGIGQISSEVPQNLSASRPQDRQFILSSKKLLLSDSGFYLCAWSSGSDQPQHFGDGTRLSIL.

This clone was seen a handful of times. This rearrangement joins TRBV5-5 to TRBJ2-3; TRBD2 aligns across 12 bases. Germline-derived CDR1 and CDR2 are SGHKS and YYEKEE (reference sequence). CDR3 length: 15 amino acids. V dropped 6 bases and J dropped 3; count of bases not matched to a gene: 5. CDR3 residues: CASTPLAGGTDTQYF. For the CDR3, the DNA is TGTGCCAGCACCCCTCTAGCGGGAGGGACAGATACGCAGTATTTT.

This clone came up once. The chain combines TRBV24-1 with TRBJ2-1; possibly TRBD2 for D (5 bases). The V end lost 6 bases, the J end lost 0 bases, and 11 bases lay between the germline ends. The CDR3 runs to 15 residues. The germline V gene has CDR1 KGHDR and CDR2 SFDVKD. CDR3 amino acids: CATSSTGSSYNEQFF. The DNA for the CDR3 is TGTGCCACCAGTTCAACTGGGAGCTCCTACAATGAGCAGTTCTTC.

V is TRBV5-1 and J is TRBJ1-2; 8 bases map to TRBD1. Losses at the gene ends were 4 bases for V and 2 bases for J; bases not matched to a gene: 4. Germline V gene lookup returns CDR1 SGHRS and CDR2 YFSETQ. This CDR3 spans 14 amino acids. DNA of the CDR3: TGCGCCAGCAGCGAAGGACAGGGAAACTATGGCTACACCTTC. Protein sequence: CASSEGQGNYGYTF.

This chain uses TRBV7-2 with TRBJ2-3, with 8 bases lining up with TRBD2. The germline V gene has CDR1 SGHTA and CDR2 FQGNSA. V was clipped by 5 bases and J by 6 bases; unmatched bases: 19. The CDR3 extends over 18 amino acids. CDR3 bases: TGTGCCAGCAGCCTCCGGCGGCTTTTGGCGGGGGGCCCCGATACGCAGTATTTT. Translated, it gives CASSLRRLLAGGPDTQYF.

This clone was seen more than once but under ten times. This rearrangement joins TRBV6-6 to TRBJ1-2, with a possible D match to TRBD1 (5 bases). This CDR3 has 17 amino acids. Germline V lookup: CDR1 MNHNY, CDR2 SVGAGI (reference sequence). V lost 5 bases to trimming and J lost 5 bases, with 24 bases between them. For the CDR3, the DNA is TGTGCCAGCAGTCCTCCAACAGGAGTCCCCCCCCCATATGGCTACACCTTC. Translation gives CASSPPTGVPPPYGYTF.

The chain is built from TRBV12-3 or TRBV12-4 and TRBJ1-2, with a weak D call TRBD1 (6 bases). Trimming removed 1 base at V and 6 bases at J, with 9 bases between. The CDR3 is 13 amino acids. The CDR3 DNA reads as TGTGCCAGCAGTTTAGACGGGGGGCATGGCTACACCTTC. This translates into CASSLDGGHGYTF.